Presented here are 21 T cell receptor delta chains from one specimen sequenced in a study of delta chains in infants with herpesvirus infections. Reverse transcription of PBMC RNA used primers specific for the gamma and delta chains. TCRdb reanalysed the RT-PCR reads with CATT. The sample shows 1,500 or so delta-chain clones, approximately 30% of them seen only once. Sample: peripheral blood, taken at time point 1 of longitudinal follow-up. The receptor source for this set is a human donor who was a Ugandan infant, either HIV-exposed or HIV-unexposed (not recorded which).

Turning to this clone: One base away lies a much larger clone, so this may be a sequencing read error. The J gene is TRDJ1, the V gene TRAV29/DV5; 8 nucleotides line up with TRDD3. Trimming took 2 bases from V and 2 from J; bases not matched to a gene: 8. The CDR3 covers 15 residues. Germline assignment: CDR1 NSMFDY and CDR2 ISSIKDK. The CDR3 DNA is TGTGCAGCAAGTCTCCCGTACTGGGGGACCGATAAACTCATCTTT. Protein: CAASLPYWGTDKLIF. The whole variable domain, remainder taken from reference TRAV29/DV5 and TRDJ1, is DQQVKQNSPSLSVQEGRISILNCDYTNSMFDYFLWYKKYPAEGPTFLISISSIKDKNEDGRFTVFLNKSAKHLSLHIVPSQPGDSAVYFCAASLPYWGTDKLIFGKGTRVTVEP.

Turning to this clone: This may arise from a read error, as a much more abundant clone is one base away. The chain couples TRDV1 to TRDJ1; TRDD3 agrees at 13 bases. Germline-derived CDR1 and CDR2 are TSWWSYY and QGS. Trimming removed 2 bases from V and 2 bases from J; junction bases left unmatched: 17. The CDR3 contains 21 residues. CDR3 bases: TGTGCTCTTGGGGAAGGTCCCCCGTACTGGGGGATACGCGACCGAACCGATAAACTCATCTTT. This encodes CALGEGPPYWGIRDRTDKLIF.

A note on this clone: Since a much larger clone is just one base distant, this may be a read error. The V call is TRDV1, the J call TRDJ1, with 7 bases that match TRDD3. The J segment lost 3 bases and the V segment lost 1 base, leaving 26 bases of the junction unmatched. The germline V gene has CDR1 TSWWSYY and CDR2 QGS. The CDR3 runs 22 residues. CDR3 coding DNA: TGTGCTCTTGGGGAACGAGGGGGTCTTTTTGTGGGTACTGGGGAACGTTCCGATAAACTCATCTTT. This translates into CALGERGGLFVGTGERSDKLIF.

Details on this clone: A much larger clonotype is one base distant, so this may be a read error. The CDR3 region has the DNA TGTGCCTGTGACATACTGGGGGATATCACAGCACAACTCTTCTTT. Its protein product is CACDILGDITAQLFF. This rearrangement joins TRDV2 to TRDJ2; TRDD3 matches 11 bases. Germline-derived CDR1 and CDR2 are GEAIGNYY and EKD. The ends lost 2 bases at V and 5 bases at J; junction bases unmatched: 3. The CDR3 runs to 15 residues.

Turning to this clone: It may be a read error: a sequence one base away is much more abundant. CDR3 DNA sequence: TGTGCCCGTGACCCCGTTGGGGGCTCCACAGCACAACTCTTCTTT. Translation: CARDPVGGSTAQLFF. The genes are TRDV2 and TRDJ2, with D possibly matching TRDD3 (6 bases). The length of the CDR3 is 15 residues. Germline V gene lookup returns CDR1 GEAIGNYY and CDR2 EKD.

By its share, this clone is medium-sized (0.01 to 0.1%). The J gene is TRDJ3, the V gene TRDV2; 11 nucleotides match TRDD3. Germline CDR1 is GEAIGNYY and CDR2 is EKD. V trimming: 0 bases; J trimming: 4 bases; junction bases outside the gene matches: 10. The CDR3 length is 20 residues. The CDR3 nucleotides are TGTGCCTGTGACACCGCCCGCCGCCTGGGGGATACTTGGGACACCCGACAGATGTTTTTC. Its protein product is CACDTARRLGDTWDTRQMFF.

With regard to this clone: A far larger clone lies a single base away; this is likely a read error. The chain recombines TRDV1 with TRDJ1; D is unresolved. The V gene lost 2 bases and the J gene lost 0 bases, with 22 bases spanning the gap. This CDR3 is 19 amino acids long. CDR1 is TSWWSYY, CDR2 QGS, per germline. CDR3: CALGESSNYKAFYTDKLIF. The CDR3 bases are TGTGCTCTTGGGGAAAGTTCTAACTACAAAGCCTTTTACACCGATAAACTCATCTTT.

V usage is TRDV1 and J usage is TRDJ1; possible D gene TRDD3, 6 bases. V shed 1 base and J shed 0 bases, with 30 bases lying between them. The germline V gene encodes CDR1 TSWWSYY and CDR2 QGS. There are 22 residues in the CDR3. The CDR3 region is CALGEPPLTLAGDGAYTDKLIF. In DNA, the CDR3 is TGTGCTCTTGGGGAACCCCCCTTGACCCTAGCTGGGGATGGGGCCTACACCGATAAACTCATCTTT.

By sample fraction, this clone is large. The gene calls are TRDV1 and TRDJ1; 9 bases align to TRDD3. CDR1 is TSWWSYY, CDR2 QGS, per germline. The ends lost 4 bases at V and 0 bases at J; junction bases unmatched: 9. The CDR3 sequence is 17 residues long. DNA for the CDR3: TGTGCTCTTGGGGGGTTCCTACTGGGGGACCACACCGATAAACTCATCTTT. Its translation is CALGGFLLGDHTDKLIF.

Relative to its sample, this clone is large. The chain combines TRDV1 with TRDJ1; 10 bases are a match to TRDD3. Germline CDR1 is TSWWSYY and CDR2 is QGS. The CDR3 runs 25 residues. V trimming: 1 base; J trimming: 0 bases; junction bases outside the gene matches: 29. CDR3 sequence: CALGEPLPHLLTWGILGLYTDKLIF. In DNA form, the CDR3 reads TGTGCTCTTGGGGAACCTCTCCCCCACCTCCTAACGTGGGGGATACTGGGGCTGTACACCGATAAACTCATCTTT.

This clone has a handful of counts. A far larger clone is one base from this, pointing to a likely read error. Other DNA sequences in this sample translate to the same CDR3. J is TRDJ1 and V is TRDV1, with D unclear. The germline V gene encodes CDR1 TSWWSYY and CDR2 QGS. The CDR3 is 19 amino acids. The V end was cut by 2 bases, the J end by 2 bases, with 24 bases between. The CDR3 spells CALGESSNFKAFYTDKLIF. As DNA, the CDR3 is TGTGCTCTTGGGGAAAGTTCTAACTTCAAAGCCTTTTATACCGATAAACTCATCTTT.

The chain is built from TRDV1 and TRDJ1, with D maybe TRDD3 (5 bases). This CDR3 is 21 amino acids long. The V gene lost 2 bases and the J gene lost 0 bases, with 28 bases spanning the gap. The germline CDR1 and CDR2 sequences are TSWWSYY and QGS. CDR3 sequence: CALGETMEGTIGPSYTDKLIF. CDR3 DNA: TGTGCTCTTGGGGAAACTATGGAGGGGACCATCGGCCCATCGTACACCGATAAACTCATCTTT.

The V and J genes are TRDV1 and TRDJ1; 9 bases fit TRDD3. Trimming removed 5 bases from V and 0 bases from J; junction bases left unmatched: 28. Germline lookup yields CDR1 TSWWSYY and CDR2 QGS. The CDR3 runs 23 residues. CDR3: CALGKSPNSSGGYTLKYTDKLIF. In DNA, the CDR3 is TGTGCTCTTGGGAAGTCCCCGAATTCCAGTGGGGGATATACCCTTAAGTACACCGATAAACTCATCTTT.

As for this clone: This likely stems from a read error, as it lies one base from a far larger clone. The chain combines TRDV1 with TRDJ1; 7 bases match TRDD2. The CDR3 totals 20 residues. CDR1 is TSWWSYY and CDR2 is QGS in the germline V gene. Here the CDR3 reads CALEESFLRLTVDYTDKLIF. The CDR3 nucleotides are TGTGCTCTTGAGGAATCCTTCCTGCGGCTCACTGTAGATTACACCGATAAACTCATCTTT.

On this clone: With a much larger clone just one base away, this may be a read error. This sequence joins TRDV1 and TRDJ2; 12 nucleotides line up with TRDD3. TRDJ1 explains the end of the DNA better; the J call may be wrong. The CDR3 contains 22 residues. The germline gives CDR1 TSWWSYY, CDR2 QGS. Written as DNA, the CDR3 is TGTGCTCTTGGGGAACCTCGGCCTTCCCCCTTCACTGGGGGATACAGGACAGCACAACTCATCTTT. Translated: CALGEPRPSPFTGGYRTAQLIF.

A note on this clone: The protein in TCRdb stems from a much larger clone and differs at residue 14 from this DNA's translation, likely a read error; here the protein is translated from the DNA. V usage is TRDV1 and J usage is TRDJ2, with D tentatively TRDD2 or TRDD3 (7 bases each). This CDR3 has 19 amino acids. Deletions cut 2 bases from V and 6 bases from J, with 25 bases between. The germline V gene has CDR1 TSWWSYY and CDR2 QGS. CDR3 DNA sequence: TGTGCTCTTGGGGAAAAATTCCTACTAGGGGGATCCCCGCCAGCACAACTCTTCTTT. It yields the protein CALGEKFLLGGSPPAQLFF.

Points on this clone: A far bigger clonotype differs at one base, so this is likely a read error. The chain joins TRDV1 to TRDJ1; 9 bases map to TRDD2. Germline loops: CDR1 TSWWSYY, CDR2 QGS. Trimming removed 4 bases from V and 3 bases from J; junction bases left unmatched: 15. CDR3 size: 18 residues. The DNA for the CDR3 is TGTGCTCTTGGGGTGGCCTTCCTACGTCTGGGGGTCGCCGATAAACTCATCTTT. Translating gives CALGVAFLRLGVADKLIF.

The V call is TRDV1, the J call TRDJ1, with TRDD3 matching 11 bases. Per the germline V gene, CDR1 is TSWWSYY and CDR2 is QGS. The CDR3 is made up of 24 amino acids. The junction had 24 bases not matched to a gene; V was cut back by 0 bases and J by 0 bases. This chain's CDR3 is CALGELSPSGYWGISRWYTDKLIF. CDR3 coding DNA: TGTGCTCTTGGGGAACTGTCCCCATCGGGGTACTGGGGGATATCGAGGTGGTACACCGATAAACTCATCTTT.

In the case of this clone: The TCRdb protein comes from a much larger clone and disagrees with this DNA's translation at residue 15, likely due to a read error; the protein given here is derived from the DNA. The rearrangement uses TRDV1 and TRDJ1; D gene uncertain. The CDR3 has 19 amino acids. Germline CDR1 and CDR2: TSWWSYY and QGS. The DNA for the CDR3 is TGTGCTCTTGGGGAAAGTTCTAACTTCAAAGCCTTTTACACCTATAAACTCATCTTT. This translates into CALGESSNFKAFYTYKLIF.

About this clone: A much bigger clone sits one base away, suggesting this may be a read error. The V call is TRDV1, the J call TRDJ1, with 8 bases identical to TRDD3. The V segment lost 1 base and the J segment 1 base; nucleotides outside the gene matches: 26. This CDR3 is built from 23 residues. CDR1 TSWWSYY and CDR2 QGS come from the germline V gene. The CDR3 sequence is CALGERAEELELGAHSSTDKLIF. The CDR3 DNA follows: TGTGCTCTTGGGGAACGAGCTGAAGAGCTAGAACTGGGGGCCCACTCGAGCACCGATAAACTCATCTTT.

This clone counts as large. The J gene is TRDJ1, the V gene TRAV29/DV5, with D possibly TRDD3 on 6 matching bases. Between the trimmed V and J ends, which lost 0 bases and 0 bases, there was a span of 30 bases. Looked up from germline, CDR1 is NSMFDY and CDR2 is ISSIKDK. CDR3 length: 21 residues. CDR3 loop: CAASAKGPAADTGSYTDKLIF. CDR3 DNA: TGTGCAGCAAGCGCTAAGGGCCCAGCGGCTGATACGGGTTCGTACACCGATAAACTCATCTTT. The whole variable domain, remainder taken from reference TRAV29/DV5 and TRDJ1, is DQQVKQNSPSLSVQEGRISILNCDYTNSMFDYFLWYKKYPAEGPTFLISISSIKDKNEDGRFTVFLNKSAKHLSLHIVPSQPGDSAVYFCAASAKGPAADTGSYTDKLIFGKGTRVTVEP.